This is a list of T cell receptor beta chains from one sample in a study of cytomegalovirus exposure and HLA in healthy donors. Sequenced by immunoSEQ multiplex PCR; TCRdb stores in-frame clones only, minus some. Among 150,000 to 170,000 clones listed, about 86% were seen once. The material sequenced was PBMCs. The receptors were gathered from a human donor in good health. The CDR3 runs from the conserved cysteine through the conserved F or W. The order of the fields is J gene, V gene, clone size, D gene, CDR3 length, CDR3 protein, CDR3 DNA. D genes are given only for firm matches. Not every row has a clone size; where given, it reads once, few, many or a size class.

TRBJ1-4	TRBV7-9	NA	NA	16	CASSPGRSATNEKLFF	TGTGCCAGCAGCCCTGGCAGGTCGGCAACTAATGAAAAACTGTTTTTT
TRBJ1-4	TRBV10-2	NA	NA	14	CASSAGVGYEKLFF	TGCGCCAGCAGTGCCGGGGTTGGGTATGAAAAACTGTTTTTT
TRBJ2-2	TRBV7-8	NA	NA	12	CASSLSTGELFF	TGTGCCAGCAGCTTGAGCACCGGGGAGCTGTTTTTT
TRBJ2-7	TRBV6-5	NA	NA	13	CASSYLDRHEQYF	TGTGCCAGCAGTTACCTGGACAGACACGAGCAGTACTTC
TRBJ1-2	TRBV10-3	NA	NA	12	CAITKLGGGYTF	TGTGCCATCACAAAATTAGGGGGAGGCTACACCTTC
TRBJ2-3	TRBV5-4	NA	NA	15	CASGGDFWSTDTQYF	TGTGCCAGCGGCGGGGACTTTTGGAGCACAGATACGCAGTATTTT
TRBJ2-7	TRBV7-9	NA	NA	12	CASTPGGSEQYF	TGTGCCAGCACCCCAGGGGGGAGCGAGCAGTACTTC
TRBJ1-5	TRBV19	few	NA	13	CASTARVDQPQHF	TGTGCCAGCACAGCGAGGGTCGATCAGCCCCAGCATTTT
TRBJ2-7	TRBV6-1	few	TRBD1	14	CASTSGQVTYEQYF	TGTGCCAGCACCTCGGGACAGGTAACCTACGAGCAGTACTTC
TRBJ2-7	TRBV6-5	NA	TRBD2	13	CATGGFSGGEQYF	TGTGCCACGGGGGGGTTCTCGGGGGGCGAGCAGTACTTC
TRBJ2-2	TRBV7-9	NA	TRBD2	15	CASLPRGRVTGELFF	TGTGCCAGCTTACCGCGCGGGAGGGTCACCGGGGAGCTGTTTTTT
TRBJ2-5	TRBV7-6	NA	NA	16	CASSLVTGAAKETQYF	TGTGCCAGCAGCTTAGTGACGGGAGCGGCGAAGGAGACCCAGTACTTC
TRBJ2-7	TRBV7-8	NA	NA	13	CASSHGLTYEQYF	TGTGCCAGCAGCCACGGACTAACATACGAGCAGTACTTC
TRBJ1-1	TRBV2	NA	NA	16	CASRTGQRTMNTEAFF	TGTGCCAGCAGGACCGGACAGCGAACTATGAACACTGAAGCTTTCTTT
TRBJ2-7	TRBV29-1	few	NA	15	CSVETGEEHFYEQYF	TGCAGCGTTGAAACGGGGGAGGAACATTTCTACGAGCAGTACTTC
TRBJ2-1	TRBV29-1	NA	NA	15	CSVDGQSLSYNEQFF	TGCAGCGTTGATGGACAGTCACTTAGCTACAATGAGCAGTTCTTC
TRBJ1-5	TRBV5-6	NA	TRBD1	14	CASSSTGSNQPQHF	TGTGCCAGCAGCTCGACAGGGAGCAATCAGCCCCAGCATTTT
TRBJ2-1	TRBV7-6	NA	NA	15	CASSLFVGRGNEQFF	TGTGCCAGCAGCTTATTTGTCGGGAGAGGCAATGAGCAGTTCTTC
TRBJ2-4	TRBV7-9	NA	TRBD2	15	CASSSRTSGRNIQYF	TGTGCCAGCAGCTCGAGGACTAGCGGGAGGAACATTCAGTACTTC
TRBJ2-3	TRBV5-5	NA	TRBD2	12	CASSPSGNTQYF	TGTGCCAGCAGCCCAAGCGGGAATACGCAGTATTTT
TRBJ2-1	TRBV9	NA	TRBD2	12	CASSGTSNEQFF	TGTGCCAGCAGCGGGACTAGCAATGAGCAGTTCTTC